These 14 T cell receptor beta chains originate from one sample sequenced in a study of beta chain features in type 1 diabetes. Every bit of the isolated RNA underwent reverse transcription, so sequencing read expressed TCRB transcripts. Using immunoSEQ multiplex PCR, the repertoire was profiled, and TCRdb retains in-frame clones only, with some absent. Among under 450,000 clones listed, approximately 15% were seen once. Sequences were obtained from naive CD4+ T cells from blood. These receptors came from a man aged 25 to 40 in good health.

J is TRBJ2-3 and V is TRBV7-9, with 8 bases that match TRBD1. The length of the CDR3 is 17 residues. Trimming at V came to 3 bases and at J to 1 base, leaving 9 bases not matched to a gene. Germline CDR1 SEHNR, CDR2 FQNEAQ (reference sequence). CDR3 in amino acids: CASSFHPGGRGTDTQYF. CDR3 coding DNA: TGTGCCAGCAGCTTCCATCCAGGGGGCCGGGGCACAGATACGCAGTATTTT.

This clone occurred a few times. The chain links TRBV15 to TRBJ2-5; 7 bases agree with TRBD1. Per germline, CDR1 LNHNV and CDR2 YYDKDF (reference sequence). The CDR3 consists of 14 residues. Unmatched junction bases numbered 7, after V lost 6 bases and J lost 3 bases. CDR3 loop: CATSPPDRKETQYF. The CDR3 coding sequence is TGTGCCACCAGTCCGCCGGACAGGAAAGAGACCCAGTACTTC.

The gene calls are TRBV5-6 and TRBJ2-5, with 13 bases aligning to TRBD2. Trimming took 1 base from V and 2 from J; bases not matched to a gene: 2. The V gene's germline CDR1 is SGHDT and CDR2 YYEEEE. This CDR3 comprises 16 residues. CDR3: CASSLTSGRGQETQYF. In DNA, the CDR3 is TGTGCCAGCAGCTTGACTAGCGGGAGGGGACAAGAGACCCAGTACTTC.

There are a few counts of this clone. This chain connects TRBV29-1 to TRBJ1-1; 9 bases fit TRBD1. Germline-derived CDR1 and CDR2 are SQVTM and ANQGSEA. The CDR3 sequence is 13 residues long. After removal of 7 bases from V and 4 bases from J, the junction contained 7 bases not matched to a gene. The CDR3 DNA sequence: TGCAGCGGGGGACAGGGAGGGTCCACTGAAGCTTTCTTT. This gives the protein CSGGQGGSTEAFF.

CDR3 amino acids: CAISEGQGGKEKLFF. In DNA, the CDR3 is TGTGCCATCAGTGAGGGACAGGGTGGAAAAGAAAAACTGTTTTTT. The genes are TRBV10-3 and TRBJ1-4, with 8 bases that match TRBD1. Germline values: CDR1 ENHRY, CDR2 SYGVKD. The CDR3 sequence is 15 residues long. Trimming took 2 bases from V and 8 from J; bases not matched to a gene: 7.

V and J are TRBV29-1 and TRBJ2-2; D remains unclear. The germline V gene has CDR1 SQVTM and CDR2 ANQGSEA. Trimming removed 4 bases at V and 4 bases at J, with 28 bases between. The CDR3 has 19 amino acids. The CDR3 coding sequence is TGCAGCGTTGTAGATCGCGGACCCCACGGCAAGGGAAGCACCGGGGAGCTGTTTTTT. Translating gives CSVVDRGPHGKGSTGELFF.

This chain uses TRBV13 with TRBJ2-7, with D maybe TRBD1 (5 bases). The germline V gene has CDR1 PRHDT and CDR2 FYEKMQ (reference sequence). V gave up 5 bases and J gave up 4 bases, with 18 bases separating them. CDR3 length: 15 residues. The CDR3 nucleotides are TGTGCCAGCAGCCCGGCGAGGCAGGGTCTATACGAGCAGTACTTC. Its protein product is CASSPARQGLYEQYF. Together with reference TRBV13 and TRBJ2-7, the CDR3 gives the full variable domain: AAGVIQSPRHLIKEKRETATLKCYPIPRHDTVYWYQQGPGQDPQFLISFYEKMQSDKGSIPDRFSAQQFSDYHSELNMSSLELGDSALYFCASSPARQGLYEQYFGPGTRLTVT.

The chain has TRBV5-6 and TRBJ2-4, with TRBD1 matching 8 bases. Trimming took 4 bases from V and 11 from J; bases not matched to a gene: 11. This CDR3 contains 14 residues. Germline V gene data show CDR1 as SGHDT and CDR2 as YYEEEE. DNA for the CDR3: TGTGCCAGCAGCCACGTCGAGCAGGGGGCTGTTCAGTACTTC. It codes for CASSHVEQGAVQYF.

The chain combines TRBV14 with TRBJ2-1, with TRBD1 identical over 8 bases. Germline-derived CDR1 and CDR2 are SGHDN and FVKESK. The CDR3 length is 16 residues. The ends lost 4 bases at V and 8 bases at J; junction bases unmatched: 13. CDR3 residues: CASSPLSGGGRYEQFF. In DNA, the CDR3 is TGTGCCAGCAGCCCCTTATCAGGGGGCGGACGGTATGAGCAGTTCTTC. The full variable domain, rest sourced from reference TRBV14 and TRBJ2-1, is EAGVTQFPSHSVIEKGQTVTLRCDPISGHDNLYWYRRVMGKEIKFLLHFVKESKQDESGMPNNRFLAERTGGTYSTLKVQPAELEDSGVYFCASSPLSGGGRYEQFFGPGTRLTVL.

CDR3 bases: TGTGCCAGCGTCTCAGGGACAAGGCGGAGGGAGCAGTACGTC. Protein sequence: CASVSGTRRREQYV. The chain carries TRBV6-1 and TRBJ2-7; a possible D gene is TRBD1 (6 bases). The CDR3 is 14 residues long. V dropped 8 bases and J dropped 7 bases, with 21 bases sitting between them. Germline-derived CDR1 and CDR2 are MNHNS and SASEGT.

This clone was observed a few times. The CDR3 is CASSARTGTNNEQFF. The CDR3 DNA reads as TGTGCCAGCAGCGCCCGGACAGGGACCAACAATGAGCAGTTCTTC. The chain links TRBV9 to TRBJ2-1, with 8 bases lining up with TRBD1. The CDR3 consists of 15 residues. Germline V gene data show CDR1 as SGDLS and CDR2 as YYNGEE. The trim removed 3 bases at V and 5 bases at J, leaving 7 bases unmatched. Complete variable domain (other parts from reference TRBV9 and TRBJ2-1): DSGVTQTPKHLITATGQRVTLRCSPRSGDLSVYWYQQSLDQGLQFLIQYYNGEERAKGNILERFSAQQFPDLHSELNLSSLELGDSALYFCASSARTGTNNEQFFGPGTRLTVL.

V gene TRBV11-1 combines with J gene TRBJ2-3; D possibly corresponds to TRBD2 (5 bases). The V gene's germline CDR1 is SGHAT and CDR2 FQDESV (reference sequence). The CDR3 has 16 residues. V was shortened by 2 bases and J by 5 bases, with 17 bases between the two germline ends. Written as DNA, the CDR3 is TGTGCCAGCAGCTTACTCGGGATCTCAGAGATAGATACGCAGTATTTT. It is translated as CASSLLGISEIDTQYF.

The chain combines TRBV15 with TRBJ2-7, with unresolved D. This CDR3 contains 13 residues. V was shortened by 0 bases and J by 3 bases, with 6 bases between the two germline ends. Germline values: CDR1 LNHNV, CDR2 YYDKDF (reference sequence). CDR3 loop: CATSRDIFYEQYF. DNA for the CDR3: TGTGCCACCAGCAGAGATATATTCTACGAGCAGTACTTC. The full variable domain, its missing parts supplied by reference TRBV15 and TRBJ2-7, is DAMVIQNPRYQVTQFGKPVTLSCSQTLNHNVMYWYQQKSSQAPKLLFHYYDKDFNNEADTPDNFQSRRPNTSFCFLDIRSPGLGDTAMYLCATSRDIFYEQYFGPGTRLTVT.

This clone was detected a few times. This chain connects TRBV29-1 to TRBJ2-2; 8 positions match TRBD1. Trimming cost V 7 bases and J 5 bases; bases outside gene matches: 9. Germline CDR1 SQVTM, CDR2 ANQGSEA. This CDR3 spans 14 amino acids. The CDR3 sequence: CSARDRHPTGELFF. CDR3 sequence (DNA): TGCAGCGCCAGGGACAGGCATCCAACCGGGGAGCTGTTTTTT.